This T cell receptor (beta chain) was identified during a study of blood T cell repertoires in COVID-19. Between the trimmed V and J ends, which lost 5 bases and 6 bases, there was a span of 20 bases. This CDR3 spans 14 amino acids. Germline CDR1 reads GTSNPN; CDR2 reads SVGIG (reference sequence). Assay used: immunoSEQ multiplex PCR; TCRdb lists only in-frame clones, some missing. The data show approximately 480,000 clones, 75% to 90% seen once. The sequence came from a woman between 18 and 29 years old who had recovered from COVID-19. This rearrangement joins TRBV30 to TRBJ2-7; a possible D gene is TRBD2 (6 bases). Sequenced sample: PBMCs or T cells enriched from blood (not recorded which). DNA for the CDR3: TGTGCCTGGGGAGCCGAGGACTACTGGGGCGAGCAGTACTTC. The encoded protein is CAWGAEDYWGEQYF.